This is a list of T cell receptor beta chains from one sample in a study of OX40 agonist ivuxolimab in advanced cancers. The method was immunoSEQ multiplex PCR; TCRdb's version includes in-frame clones alone and lacks a portion of them. The sample carries about 93,000 clones, 89% recorded once. This specimen was CD4+ or CD8+ T cells sorted from blood, taken in a trial of the OX40 agonist ivuxolimab. The receptors were gathered from an adult with an advanced solid tumor such as melanoma, head and neck, liver or kidney cancer. The CDR3 runs from the conserved cysteine through the conserved F or W. A D gene is named only where the DNA matches it firmly. The size field is filled for only some rows; it gives once, few, many or a size class.

V: TRBV4-3
length: 15
J: TRBJ1-2
D: TRBD1
size: -
DNA: TGCGCCAGCAGCCAAGATGCGGACAGGGGAAGGGGCTACACCTTC
CDR3: CASSQDADRGRGYTF

V: TRBV7-9
length: 15
J: TRBJ2-7
D: -
size: -
DNA: TGTGCCAGCAGCTTAGACGGGGGTAGCTCCTACGAGCAGTACTTC
CDR3: CASSLDGGSSYEQYF

V: TRBV11-2
length: 17
J: TRBJ1-2
D: -
size: -
DNA: TGTGCCAGCAGCTCCCGGGGTGGGGCTTTTTCTAACTATGGCTACACCTTC
CDR3: CASSSRGGAFSNYGYTF

V: TRBV29-1
length: 14
J: TRBJ2-5
D: TRBD1
size: -
DNA: TGCAGCGCTCTTGACAGGGTTTTCCAAGAGACCCAGTACTTC
CDR3: CSALDRVFQETQYF

V: TRBV7-8
length: 14
J: TRBJ2-2
D: -
size: -
DNA: TGTGCCAGCAGCTTATCTTCGAACACCGGGGAGCTGTTTTTT
CDR3: CASSLSSNTGELFF

V: TRBV4-2
length: 14
J: TRBJ1-1
D: -
size: -
DNA: TGTGCCAGCAGCCAAGGGAGGTTGGCCACTGAAGCTTTCTTT
CDR3: CASSQGRLATEAFF

V: TRBV6-5
length: 14
J: TRBJ1-4
D: -
size: -
DNA: TGTGCCAGCAGATTGCTAGGTGGAGATGAAAAACTGTTTTTT
CDR3: CASRLLGGDEKLFF

V: TRBV30
length: 11
J: TRBJ2-7
D: -
size: -
DNA: TGTGCCTGGAGTTCAAGCCACGAGCAGTACTTC
CDR3: CAWSSSHEQYF

V: TRBV19
length: 14
J: TRBJ2-2
D: TRBD1
size: -
DNA: TGTGCCAGCTCCTGGTGGCAGGGGGTCGGGGAGCTGTTTTTT
CDR3: CASSWWQGVGELFF

V: TRBV9
length: 14
J: TRBJ1-4
D: -
size: once
DNA: TGTGCCAGCAGCGTAGAGCTAGGGGACGAAAAACTGTTTTTT
CDR3: CASSVELGDEKLFF

V: TRBV7-3
length: 14
J: TRBJ2-1
D: -
size: -
DNA: TGTGCCAGCAGCTTAACGGCGGGGTCTTTTAGTAGGTTCTTC
CDR3: CASSLTAGSFSRFF

V: TRBV6-5
length: 13
J: TRBJ2-5
D: -
size: -
DNA: TGTGCCAGCAGTTACCTTCAGGGTCAGACCCAGTACTTC
CDR3: CASSYLQGQTQYF

V: TRBV27
length: 14
J: TRBJ2-7
D: -
size: once
DNA: TGTGCCAGCAGTTTAAGACTCCCCCCCTACGAGCAGTACTTC
CDR3: CASSLRLPPYEQYF

V: TRBV5-1
length: 13
J: TRBJ1-5
D: -
size: few
DNA: TGCGCCAGCAGCTTGGACGGAGCCCAGCCCCAGCATTTT
CDR3: CASSLDGAQPQHF

V: TRBV5-1
length: 16
J: TRBJ1-2
D: TRBD1
size: few
DNA: TGCGCCAGCAGGCCTTCGGACAGGGGGAAAAAGGATGGCTACACCTTC
CDR3: CASRPSDRGKKDGYTF

V: TRBV7-6
length: 11
J: TRBJ2-5
D: -
size: -
DNA: TGTGCCAGCAGCCGGGAAGAGACCCAGTACTTC
CDR3: CASSREETQYF

V: TRBV19
length: 15
J: TRBJ2-2
D: -
size: -
DNA: TGTGCCAGTAGTAAATTAGGACAGACCACCGGGGAGCTGTTTTTT
CDR3: CASSKLGQTTGELFF

V: TRBV19
length: 14
J: TRBJ1-3
D: -
size: -
DNA: TGTGCCAGTAGTATCGCGAGCTCTGGAAACACCATATATTTT
CDR3: CASSIASSGNTIYF

V: TRBV30
length: 13
J: TRBJ2-5
D: -
size: -
DNA: TGTGCCTGGAGATACGGGGGCCAAGAGACCCAGTACTTC
CDR3: CAWRYGGQETQYF

V: TRBV29-1
length: 14
J: TRBJ2-7
D: TRBD1
size: -
DNA: TGCAGCGTCCACCGGGACAGTACAAGTTACGAGCAGTACTTC
CDR3: CSVHRDSTSYEQYF

V: TRBV6-5
length: 14
J: TRBJ1-4
D: TRBD1
size: once
DNA: TGTGCCAGCAGTCGCGGGACAGGGGTTGAAAAACTGTTTTTT
CDR3: CASSRGTGVEKLFF

V: TRBV7-2
length: 14
J: TRBJ1-5
D: -
size: -
DNA: TGTGCCAGCAGCTTATCGCCCGGCAATCAGCCCCAGCATTTT
CDR3: CASSLSPGNQPQHF

V: TRBV20-1
length: 9
J: TRBJ2-7
D: -
size: -
DNA: TGCAGTGCTGGCCGCGAGCAGTACTTC
CDR3: CSAGREQYF

V: TRBV2
length: 14
J: TRBJ2-2
D: -
size: few
DNA: TGTGCCAGCATTAGTAGGACCAACACCGGGGAGCTGTTTTTT
CDR3: CASISRTNTGELFF

V: TRBV5-4
length: 15
J: TRBJ2-3
D: TRBD1
size: -
DNA: TGTGCCAGCAGCTTACCGGGACAGGGGCGAGATACGCAGTATTTT
CDR3: CASSLPGQGRDTQYF

V: TRBV5-1
length: 15
J: TRBJ2-3
D: -
size: -
DNA: TGCGCCAGCAGCTTGAGGGGGGGCGGAAAAGATACGCAGTATTTT
CDR3: CASSLRGGGKDTQYF

V: TRBV19
length: 17
J: TRBJ1-5
D: -
size: -
DNA: TGTGCCAGTAGTATCTCGGTTGCGACTTATAGCAATCAGCCCCAGCATTTT
CDR3: CASSISVATYSNQPQHF

V: TRBV19
length: 13
J: TRBJ1-5
D: -
size: once
DNA: TGTGCCAGTAGTCCGGACGGCAATCAGCCCCAGCATTTT
CDR3: CASSPDGNQPQHF

V: TRBV11-2
length: 16
J: TRBJ1-2
D: TRBD1
size: -
DNA: TGTGCCAGCAGCCCAGAACAGGGGCTCGGTCCCTATGGCTACACCTTC
CDR3: CASSPEQGLGPYGYTF

V: TRBV18
length: 17
J: TRBJ1-3
D: TRBD1
size: once
DNA: TGTGCCAGCTCACCAGTGGCAGGGGGAAGCTCTGGAAACACCATATATTTT
CDR3: CASSPVAGGSSGNTIYF

V: TRBV5-1
length: 13
J: TRBJ1-4
D: -
size: -
DNA: TGCGCCAGCAGCTTGGCACCCTCTGAAAAACTGTTTTTT
CDR3: CASSLAPSEKLFF

V: TRBV5-5
length: 16
J: TRBJ1-5
D: -
size: -
DNA: TGTGCCAGCAGCTTGGGTGTCCTGCAGACCCATCAGCCCCAGCATTTT
CDR3: CASSLGVLQTHQPQHF

V: TRBV6-1
length: 14
J: TRBJ1-2
D: -
size: -
DNA: TGTGCCTGCGTTTACAGGGCTCGAGGTGATGGCTACACCTTC
CDR3: CACVYRARGDGYTF

V: TRBV7-2
length: 12
J: TRBJ2-5
D: -
size: -
DNA: TGTGCCAGCAGCCGAAGGGCAGAGACCCAGTACTTC
CDR3: CASSRRAETQYF

V: TRBV7-7
length: 14
J: TRBJ2-7
D: TRBD1
size: -
DNA: TGTGCTAGCAGCTCGGGACAGAATCCGTACGAGCAGTACTTC
CDR3: CASSSGQNPYEQYF

V: TRBV5-1
length: 15
J: TRBJ1-4
D: TRBD1
size: once
DNA: TGCGCCAGCACCGATCCAGAGACAGGGGACGAAAAACTGTTTTTT
CDR3: CASTDPETGDEKLFF

V: TRBV29-1
length: 14
J: TRBJ1-4
D: -
size: -
DNA: TGCAGCGTCGATGGAGGGCAGGGAGATGAAAAACTGTTTTTT
CDR3: CSVDGGQGDEKLFF

V: TRBV6-6
length: 16
J: TRBJ2-2
D: TRBD2
size: -
DNA: TGTGCCAGCACCCCGCCGGGACTACTGAACACCGGGGAGCTGTTTTTT
CDR3: CASTPPGLLNTGELFF

V: TRBV6-6
length: 15
J: TRBJ1-3
D: -
size: -
DNA: TGTGCCAGCAAGATTGTCGGCTTCTCTGGAAACACCATATATTTT
CDR3: CASKIVGFSGNTIYF

V: TRBV28
length: 16
J: TRBJ2-2
D: -
size: -
DNA: TGTGCCAGCAGGCGGAGGACGGCCGCGAACACCGGGGAGCTGTTTTTT
CDR3: CASRRRTAANTGELFF

V: TRBV7-2
length: 14
J: TRBJ2-7
D: -
size: -
DNA: TGTGCCAGCAGCCATCCCGGGCGTGACTACGAGCAGTACTTC
CDR3: CASSHPGRDYEQYF

V: TRBV27
length: 15
J: TRBJ1-2
D: -
size: -
DNA: TGTGCCAGCACCCTTACGGGGACGGCTCCCTATGGCTACACCTTC
CDR3: CASTLTGTAPYGYTF

V: TRBV7-9
length: 14
J: TRBJ1-4
D: -
size: -
DNA: TGTGCCAGCAGTGACAGAGCAACTAATGAAAAACTGTTTTTT
CDR3: CASSDRATNEKLFF

V: TRBV30
length: 14
J: TRBJ1-2
D: -
size: -
DNA: TGTGCCTGGAGTCCCCCCTCGGGAGGGGGGGGCTACACCTTC
CDR3: CAWSPPSGGGGYTF

V: TRBV28
length: 12
J: TRBJ2-7
D: -
size: -
DNA: TGTGCCAGCAGTTTATTAGCCTACGAGCAGTACTTC
CDR3: CASSLLAYEQYF

V: TRBV30
length: 13
J: TRBJ1-5
D: TRBD1
size: -
DNA: TGTGCCTGGAGTCGACAGGGGGCACAGCCCCAGCATTTT
CDR3: CAWSRQGAQPQHF

V: TRBV2
length: 15
J: TRBJ2-7
D: TRBD1
size: -
DNA: TGTGCCAGCAGTGAGGAGGAGCAGGGGGATTACGAGCAGTACTTC
CDR3: CASSEEEQGDYEQYF

V: TRBV19
length: 14
J: TRBJ1-2
D: TRBD1
size: -
DNA: TGTGCCAGTAGTACGACAGGGGACAACTATGGCTACACCTTC
CDR3: CASSTTGDNYGYTF

V: TRBV5-1
length: 14
J: TRBJ2-3
D: -
size: -
DNA: TGCGCCAGCAGCCTGACTAGAGGGGTGGATACGCAGTATTTT
CDR3: CASSLTRGVDTQYF

V: TRBV19
length: 16
J: TRBJ2-6
D: -
size: -
DNA: TGTGCCAGTAGTATTGGGGGGTTTTACGGGGCCAACGTCCTGACTTTC
CDR3: CASSIGGFYGANVLTF